Listed below are T cell receptor beta chains from one sample, sequenced in a study of T cell responses to AZD1222 COVID-19 vaccine. TCRdb's copy holds only in-frame clones and misses some; the assay was immunoSEQ multiplex PCR. Of about 190,000 clones listed, around 87% were seen once; the top ten hold about 2.5%. The starting material was peripheral blood, obtained on day 0 of MenACWY control vaccination. The receptor set was obtained from an adult in good health. Both conserved end residues are part of each CDR3. D genes are given only for firm matches. Size values are once, few and many counts, or a class for expanded clones, and some rows have none.

d_call,clone_size,v_call,j_call,cdr3_aa,cdr3_nt
.,.,TRBV28,TRBJ1-2,CATVSGGQPLYGYTF,TGTGCCACCGTTTCTGGGGGCCAGCCTCTCTATGGCTACACCTTC
TRBD1,.,TRBV2,TRBJ1-2,CASMPGQIYGYTF,TGTGCCAGCATGCCGGGACAGATCTATGGCTACACCTTC
TRBD1,few,TRBV11-2,TRBJ1-3,CASSETRDRGNTIYF,TGTGCCAGCAGCGAGACCCGGGACAGAGGAAACACCATATATTTT
.,.,TRBV6-5,TRBJ2-1,CASSPPQWPNEQFF,TGTGCCAGCAGTCCCCCCCAGTGGCCCAATGAGCAGTTCTTC
.,.,TRBV5-4,TRBJ1-5,CASSPDPTSNQPQHF,TGTGCCAGCAGCCCCGATCCAACAAGCAATCAGCCCCAGCATTTT
TRBD1,.,TRBV28,TRBJ1-5,CASSLTGLHQPQHF,TGTGCCAGCAGTTTGACAGGGCTCCATCAGCCCCAGCATTTT
TRBD1,.,TRBV7-8,TRBJ1-4,CASSLAGQGYEKLFF,TGTGCCAGCAGCTTAGCGGGACAGGGTTATGAAAAACTGTTTTTT
.,.,TRBV2,TRBJ2-3,CASSIQLSDTQYF,TGTGCCAGCAGTATACAGCTCTCAGATACGCAGTATTTT
TRBD1,.,TRBV3-1/TRBV3-2,TRBJ1-2,CASSQRGGGSYGYTF,TGTGCCAGCAGCCAAAGAGGGGGCGGATCATATGGCTACACCTTC
.,.,TRBV4-1,TRBJ1-5,CASSGPDSNQPQHF,TGCGCCAGCAGCGGGCCGGATAGCAATCAGCCCCAGCATTTT
TRBD1,.,TRBV18,TRBJ2-7,CASSLTGAGSYEQYF,TGTGCCAGCTCTTTAACAGGGGCCGGCTCCTACGAGCAGTACTTC
TRBD1,once,TRBV7-8,TRBJ2-5,CASSADRVVETQYF,TGTGCCAGCAGCGCTGACAGGGTAGTGGAGACCCAGTACTTC
TRBD1,.,TRBV5-1,TRBJ1-4,CASSFGQGVEKLFF,TGCGCCAGCAGCTTTGGACAGGGTGTTGAAAAACTGTTTTTT
.,once,TRBV28,TRBJ1-6,CASSLRLGAPLHF,TGTGCCAGCAGTTTGAGGCTGGGGGCACCCCTCCACTTT
TRBD1,.,TRBV19,TRBJ2-6,CASTNLGQGATGANVLTF,TGTGCCAGTACCAATCTCGGACAGGGGGCTACTGGGGCCAACGTCCTGACTTTC
.,.,TRBV30,TRBJ1-3,CAWSGTRGYAVGGNTIYF,TGTGCCTGGAGTGGTACGAGAGGGTATGCGGTAGGGGGAAACACCATATATTTT
.,few,TRBV6-2/TRBV6-3,TRBJ2-2,CASSRTSDPNTGELFF,TGTGCCAGCAGTCGAACTAGTGACCCGAACACCGGGGAGCTGTTTTTT
.,.,TRBV15,TRBJ2-1,CATSPARGGGYNEQFF,TGTGCCACCAGCCCCGCCAGGGGCGGGGGATACAATGAGCAGTTCTTC
TRBD2,.,TRBV3-1/TRBV3-2,TRBJ2-7,CASSQAGGYEQYF,TGTGCCAGCAGCCAGGCGGGGGGCTACGAGCAGTACTTC
.,.,TRBV6-5,TRBJ2-2,CASSYRDSSTGELFF,TGTGCCAGCAGTTACCGGGACTCCTCTACCGGGGAGCTGTTTTTT
TRBD1,.,TRBV28,TRBJ2-7,CASSFPPGQGVHEQYF,TGTGCCAGCAGTTTTCCCCCGGGACAGGGTGTCCACGAGCAGTACTTC